This TCR beta chain was identified in a study of cytomegalovirus exposure and HLA in healthy donors. Study-wide results and limits: TCR beta sequences reportedly predicted most subjects' HLA-A and HLA-B alleles accurately. A reported reduction in N-insertions relative to the 666-donor mean was seen in an Asian-associated ancestry cluster in a later analysis.

On this clone itself: Its antigen is unidentified.

V lost 5 bases to trimming and J lost 0 bases, with 6 bases between them. CDR1 and CDR2 (germline): PRHDT, FYEKMQ (reference sequence). The CDR3 is made up of 13 amino acids. PCR used 60 Vbeta primers and 13 Jbeta primers. Data came from immunoSEQ multiplex PCR; TCRdb stores just in-frame clones and leaves some out. The data hold 200,000 to 250,000 clones, with 60% to 85% observed a single time. The sample consisted of PBMCs. V usage is TRBV13 and J usage is TRBJ2-3; D is undetermined. This receptor was obtained from a middle-aged man in good health and CMV-seronegative. The CDR3 coding sequence is TGTGCCAGCAGCGTTGTAAGCACAGATACGCAGTATTTT. Residues: CASSVVSTDTQYF.